This TCR beta chain was sequenced during a study of T cells after yellow fever vaccination. In TCRdb, the 5' RACE reads were re-called with MiXCR into one record per CDR3 protein. The table records almost 600,000 distinct CDR3 sequences, approximately 12% of them present only once. This CDR3 has 13 residues. After removal of 10 bases from V and 8 bases from J, the junction contained 11 bases not matched to a gene. CDR1 and CDR2 from the germline V gene are MDHEN and SYDVKM. The chain is built from TRBV28 and TRBJ2-7; 10 bases are shared with TRBD2. Specimen: PBMCs, collected on the day of the yellow fever booster vaccination. The TCR originated in a man younger than 45 who received the YFV17D yellow fever vaccine. CDR3 sequence: CATEGLAGVQQYF. CDR3 DNA sequence: TGTGCCACGGAAGGGCTAGCGGGAGTACAGCAGTACTTC.